This T cell receptor beta chain is drawn from a study of cytomegalovirus exposure and HLA in healthy donors listed by TCRdb under 2017. Broadly, across the study: An earlier analysis of roughly 610 of the donors reported 276 Gb of sequence data and 117 million unique TCR beta sequences obtained from some 170 million T cells. The T cell repertoires of 666 subjects were profiled by immunosequencing and related to cytomegalovirus serostatus. Every discovery cohort repertoire had been produced on one sequencing platform. Donor age, sex, ethnicity and CMV serostatus were collected together with the repertoire data. The number of donors typed differed by locus, with about 629-630 for A, B, C, DRB1 and DQB1, over 500 for DQA1, 606 for DPA1, and around 430 for DPB1. In the later analysis, no new phenotypic data were used to find candidate immune exposures; instead, reliance was placed on TCR beta sequences and their occurrence across donors. The study was designed to test whether signatures of past pathogen exposure could be identified by cataloging public T cell receptors. Approximately 300 gigabases of sequencing data and tens of millions of unique TCR sequences made up an early release that covered under 750 HLA-typed donors. To study patterns of TCR occurrence, a later analysis re-analyzed previously published TCR beta repertoires from around 660 donors and added high-resolution HLA genotyping. Along with the approximately 650-subject first cohort, a separate validation cohort of approximately 110 different subjects was used. An earlier analysis of more than 450 of the donors used high-throughput TCR beta sequencing to judge whether each TCR beta V gene segment behaved as functional or pseudogenic. Four to six DR-DQ haplotypes were handled as single units for association and clustering, since linkage in the cohort was strong. Of the roughly 390 genotyped donors, about 84% fell in the genetic ancestry cluster associated with self-reported Caucasian donors. Among roughly 400 genotyped donors of the cohort, an average of around 240,000 unique TCR beta nucleotide sequences was sequenced per donor, of which 15% to 20% were non-productive. A later genetic analysis used genome-wide SNP genotypes for about three fifths of the roughly 700 donors, treating that subset as a discovery cohort. The study combined high-throughput TCR immunosequencing, statistical association of individual TCRs with disease status, and machine learning to predict cytomegalovirus infection status. HLA typing included class I and class II loci at four-digit resolution.

Worth noting for this clone: The clone's antigen remains unknown. No per-base quality is available; no much larger clone lies one base away.

Library method: the immunoSEQ multiplex PCR assay. The multiplex PCR relied on a mix of 60 forward primers for TCR Vbeta segments and 13 reverse primers for TCR Jbeta segments. A multiplex PCR assay on genomic DNA amplified the CDR3 region of rearranged TCR beta genes. On the Illumina HiSeq System, the amplified TCR beta libraries were sequenced as 87-base-pair reads. In the authors' own workflow: A later analysis tallied roughly 80 million unique TCR beta chains across the 666 repertoires, and roughly 11 million of those chains were shared by two or more donors. A nearest-neighbor algorithm error-corrected the raw reads and collapsed the reads into unique sequences, merging closely related sequences to remove PCR and sequencing errors. CDR3 sequences were aligned to IMGT reference sequences to assign V, D and J gene segments. For a sequence to be retained, a match of at least six nucleotides was required to both a V gene segment and a J gene segment. A rearrangement counted as productive if the CDR3 had no stop codons and remained in frame with V and J, and every other rearrangement counted as non-productive. CDR3 was defined according to IMGT convention as the region running from the second conserved V-encoded cysteine to the conserved J-encoded phenylalanine. The earlier analysis of fewer than 700 of the donors excluded sequences that lacked an unambiguous match to a single V gene segment. In an earlier analysis of 587 of the donors, a V segment was called functional when productive rearrangements were above 56.7%, and segregating when the standard deviation between donors exceeded 5%. A statistical classification framework was developed to diagnose cytomegalovirus status using the catalog of TCR beta chain sequences. A later analysis assigned V and J genes by comparing TCR nucleotide sequences with IMGT/GENE-DB human TR gene sequences. A later analysis assigned CDR3 sequences and most-parsimonious VDJ recombination scenarios with the TCRdist pipeline. In a later analysis, each TCR beta chain was defined by its CDR3 amino acid sequence together with its V-gene family, and reads without a unique V-gene family were excluded. As a way to deal with suspected cross-contamination and a sequencing artifact, a later analysis dropped 450 to 700 nucleotide sequences that were highly shared and had low generation probability. In a later analysis, a clonal expansion index for each public chain was calculated from normalized within-repertoire ranks of inferred template counts. In a later analysis, generation probabilities were computed using a VDJ recombination model fitted to out-of-frame rearrangements, and the results were checked against IGoR. Hypergeometric tests were used in a later analysis to score TCR-TCR, TCR-HLA and TCR-CMV co-occurrence, with a repertoire-size bias correction applied to the TCR pairs. In a later analysis, false discovery rates were estimated by permuting HLA or CMV assignments 20 times. In a later analysis, co-occurring TCRs were grouped using DBSCAN, with TCRdist sequence similarity added in when clustering inside HLA-allele-positive subsets. Co-occurrence clustering excluded repertoires with fewer than 30,000 or more than 120,000 public chains, plus five with anomalous nucleotide sharing. TCRdb's version of the immuneACCESS table is confined to in-frame rearrangements and falls short of the full clone set. An unresolved V gene accounts for under half of the shortfall where checked; the remainder is of unknown origin. The D gene and trimming were derived from the DNA, and the V and J assignments and clone size from that table. The sample yields about 82,000 clones; 65% to 75% were counted once. Together, the top ten hold approximately 20% of the sample.

The cohort comprised around 700 healthy bone marrow donors. At the time of sampling, every cohort member was nominally healthy, though immune exposures that went unrecorded were likely present. The donor was CMV seropositive and was included in the group of 300 or so seropositive cohort members. A peripheral blood sample was collected from each donor, and TCR beta sequencing was performed on peripheral blood mononuclear cells. Genomic DNA was extracted from the blood cell samples with the Qiagen DNeasy Blood Extraction Kit. General conclusions and limits of the study: The cohort was sequenced for TCR beta chains only, and without alpha or paired-chain data the features that could be detected were limited. Several of the top co-occurrence clusters appeared to be linked to parvovirus B19, influenza, CMV and Epstein-Barr virus, according to a later analysis. A further reported finding was that TCR beta sequences accurately predicted the HLA-A and HLA-B alleles for most subjects in the first cohort. Compared with the approximately 700-donor mean, donors in an Asian-associated ancestry cluster had fewer N-insertions in productive TCRs, according to a later genetic analysis. A few of the identified cytomegalovirus-associated TCR beta chains were confirmed in vitro to be specific for cytomegalovirus antigens. Specific HLA alleles were associated with some 15,000 TCR beta sequences at a false discovery rate of 0.05 in a later analysis. The study gave a list of 150 to 200 TCR beta chains associated with cytomegalovirus. In a later genetic analysis, a missense DCLRE1C variant was associated with V-gene and J-gene trimming of TCR beta chains, and the association was replicated in an independent cohort. A later analysis found that TCR association rates varied across HLA loci, with DRB1 alleles showing the most associated TCRs and HLA-C alleles the fewest. A group of highly shared sequence variants was considered likely to be a technical artifact of the sequencing pipeline. The only immune exposure information available for the cohort was CMV serostatus. Strong co-occurrence of HLA alleles, especially DR and DQ, made assigning TCR associations to individual alleles difficult. While some public TCRs were present in many individuals, most TCR sequences turned up only very rarely across donors. Some IMGT-functional V segments, including TRBV6-2 and TRBV6-3, could not be distinguished by the 87-base-pair reads and were therefore excluded. Linkage disequilibrium might explain the correlated functional status among segregating V segments, but an unknown experimental factor could not be excluded. HLA typing was unavailable for some donors at each locus, so association tests used only the typed subset. According to the authors, the approach could potentially be generalized to other disease states and immunological phenotypes. Roughly uniform sequencing depth across donors was assumed in presence/absence analyses, although this assumption may not hold. In an earlier analysis of under 600 of the donors, most TCR beta V segments were observed in productive rearrangements about 90% or about 30% of the time, broadly matching IMGT annotations. According to a later analysis, most CMV-associated TCR beta chains appeared to be HLA-restricted, and the HLA associations seemed to be driven largely by CMV exposure. Compared with equally common non-associated chains, HLA-associated TCR beta chains in a later analysis were more clonally expanded and had lower generation probabilities. The classifier was reported to diagnose cytomegalovirus status with high specificity and sensitivity in both the original and validation cohorts. Seventeen rarely observed V segments, including chromosome 9 orphons, were excluded from the earlier analysis of some 590 of the donors because counts were too low.

After removal of 3 bases from V and 5 bases from J, the junction retains 7 bases not matched to a gene. The CDR3 contains 15 residues, cysteine and phenylalanine counted. The entry retains the CDR3 DNA only, 45 bases that are in frame from base 1. As encoded in the germline V gene, CDR1 is KGHSH while CDR2 is LQKENI. The V and J segments used are TRBV18 and TRBJ2-1; 7 bases in the junction line up with TRBD1. The receptor was isolated from a young man in good health and CMV-seropositive. Sequences were obtained from PBMCs. The DNA is TGTGCCAGCTCACCCAAGGACAGGTACAACAATGAGCAGTTCTTC. Its protein product is CASSPKDRYNNEQFF.